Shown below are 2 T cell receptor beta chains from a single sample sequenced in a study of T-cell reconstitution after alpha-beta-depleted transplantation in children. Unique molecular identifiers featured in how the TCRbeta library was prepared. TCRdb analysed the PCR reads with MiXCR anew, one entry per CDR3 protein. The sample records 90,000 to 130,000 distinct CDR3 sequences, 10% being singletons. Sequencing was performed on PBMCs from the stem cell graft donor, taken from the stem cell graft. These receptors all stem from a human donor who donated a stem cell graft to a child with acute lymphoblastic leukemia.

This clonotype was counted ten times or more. CDR3 DNA sequence: TGTGCCAGCAGACCAACATTGGGACAGGGTTCCGGGGAGCTGTTTTTT. It yields the protein CASRPTLGQGSGELFF. The chain couples TRBV11-2 to TRBJ2-2, with 9 bases fitting TRBD1. V trimming: 6 bases; J trimming: 6 bases; junction bases outside the gene matches: 11. Germline assignment: CDR1 SGHAT and CDR2 FQNNGV. The CDR3 extends over 16 amino acids.

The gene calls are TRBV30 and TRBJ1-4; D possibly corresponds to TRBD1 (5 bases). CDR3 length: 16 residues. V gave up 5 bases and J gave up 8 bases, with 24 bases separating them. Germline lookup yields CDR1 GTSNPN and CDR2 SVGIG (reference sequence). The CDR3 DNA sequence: TGTGCCTGGGGCCCTACCGGGACCAAAGGAAACGAAAAACTGTTTTTT. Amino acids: CAWGPTGTKGNEKLFF. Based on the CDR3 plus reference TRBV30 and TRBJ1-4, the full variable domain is SQTIHQWPATLVQPVGSPLSLECTVEGTSNPNLYWYRQAAGRGLQLLFYSVGIGQISSEVPQNLSASRPQDRQFILSSKKLLLSDSGFYLCAWGPTGTKGNEKLFFGSGTQLSVL.